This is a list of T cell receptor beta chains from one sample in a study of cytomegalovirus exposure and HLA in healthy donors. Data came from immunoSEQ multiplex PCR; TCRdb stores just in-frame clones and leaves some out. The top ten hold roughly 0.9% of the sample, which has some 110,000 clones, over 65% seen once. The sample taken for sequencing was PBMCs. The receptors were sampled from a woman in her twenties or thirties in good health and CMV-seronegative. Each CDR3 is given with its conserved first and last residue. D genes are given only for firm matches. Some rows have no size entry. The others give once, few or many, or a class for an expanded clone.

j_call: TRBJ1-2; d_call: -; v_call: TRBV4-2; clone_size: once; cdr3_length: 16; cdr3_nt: TGTGCCAGCAGCCAAGACGGGGGGACGGTCTCGGCTGGCTACACCTTC; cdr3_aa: CASSQDGGTVSAGYTF
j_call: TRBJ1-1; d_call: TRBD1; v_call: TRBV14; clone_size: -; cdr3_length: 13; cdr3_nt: TGTGCCAGCAGCGAATACAGGGGCACTGAAGCTTTCTTT; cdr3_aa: CASSEYRGTEAFF
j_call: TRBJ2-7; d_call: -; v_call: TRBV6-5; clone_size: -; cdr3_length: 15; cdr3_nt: TGTGCCAGCAGTTACCGATACTTGAGCTCCTACGAGCAGTACTTC; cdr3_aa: CASSYRYLSSYEQYF
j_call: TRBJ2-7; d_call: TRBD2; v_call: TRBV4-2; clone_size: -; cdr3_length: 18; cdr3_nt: TGTGCCAGCAGCCAACCGGGACTAGCGGGGGGCAACACCTACGAGCAGTACTTC; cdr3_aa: CASSQPGLAGGNTYEQYF
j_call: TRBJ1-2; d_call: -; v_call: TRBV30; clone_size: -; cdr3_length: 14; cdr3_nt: TGTGCCTGGAGTGTACCAGGGGTACTAATAGGCTACACCTTC; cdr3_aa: CAWSVPGVLIGYTF
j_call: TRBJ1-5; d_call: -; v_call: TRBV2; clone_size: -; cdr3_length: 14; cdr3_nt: TGTGCCAGCAGTGTTAGGGAGGGCAATCAGCCCCAGCATTTT; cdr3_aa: CASSVREGNQPQHF
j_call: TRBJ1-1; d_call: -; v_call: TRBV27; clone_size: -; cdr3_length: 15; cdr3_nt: TGTGCCAGCAGTTTATGGGCAGGTACGAACACTGAAGCTTTCTTT; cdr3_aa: CASSLWAGTNTEAFF
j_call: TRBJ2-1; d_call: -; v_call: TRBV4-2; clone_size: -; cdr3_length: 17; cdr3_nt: TGTGCCAGCAGCCCTACCAACTTGGGAGCATGGTACAATGAGCAGTTCTTC; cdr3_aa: CASSPTNLGAWYNEQFF
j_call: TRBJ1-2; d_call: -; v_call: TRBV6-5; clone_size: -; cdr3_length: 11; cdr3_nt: TGTGCCAGCAGACAGGGTCCACGCTACACCTTC; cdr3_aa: CASRQGPRYTF
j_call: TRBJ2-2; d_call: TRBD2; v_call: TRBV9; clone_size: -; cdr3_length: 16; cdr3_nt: TGTGCCAGCAGCGTAGAGGAAGCGGGGGCAGCCGGGGAGCTGTTTTTT; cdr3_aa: CASSVEEAGAAGELFF
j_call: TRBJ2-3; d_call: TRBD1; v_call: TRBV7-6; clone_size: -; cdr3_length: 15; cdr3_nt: TGTGCCAGCAGCATGGGGGGGACAGGGACAGATACGCAGTATTTT; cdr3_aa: CASSMGGTGTDTQYF
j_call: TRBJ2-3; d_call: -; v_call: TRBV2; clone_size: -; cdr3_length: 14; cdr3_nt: TGTGCCAGCAGTGGTAATTCCGGGGCAGATACGCAGTATTTT; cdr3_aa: CASSGNSGADTQYF
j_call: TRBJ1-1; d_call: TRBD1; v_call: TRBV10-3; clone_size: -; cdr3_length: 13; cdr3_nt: TGTGCCATCAGGACAGGGTACAACACTGAAGCTTTCTTT; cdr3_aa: CAIRTGYNTEAFF
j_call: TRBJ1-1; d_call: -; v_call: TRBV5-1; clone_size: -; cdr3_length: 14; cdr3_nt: TGCGCCAGCAGCCCGGTGTTGGCGGAGACTGAAGCTTTCTTT; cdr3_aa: CASSPVLAETEAFF
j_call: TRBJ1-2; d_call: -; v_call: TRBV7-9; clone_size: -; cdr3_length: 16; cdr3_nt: TGTGCCAGCAGCCCGGGGAGAGAGCTAAATACCTATGGCTACACCTTC; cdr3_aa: CASSPGRELNTYGYTF
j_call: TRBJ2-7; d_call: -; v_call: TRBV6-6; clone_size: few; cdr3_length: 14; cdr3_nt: TGTGCCAGCAGTTCCGGGCAGGGAAAATACGAGCAGTACTTC; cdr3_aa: CASSSGQGKYEQYF
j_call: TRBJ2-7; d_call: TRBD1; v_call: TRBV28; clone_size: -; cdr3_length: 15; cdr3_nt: TGTGCCAGCAGTCCGGGGACAGGTGGGGCCTACGAGCAGTACTTC; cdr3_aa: CASSPGTGGAYEQYF